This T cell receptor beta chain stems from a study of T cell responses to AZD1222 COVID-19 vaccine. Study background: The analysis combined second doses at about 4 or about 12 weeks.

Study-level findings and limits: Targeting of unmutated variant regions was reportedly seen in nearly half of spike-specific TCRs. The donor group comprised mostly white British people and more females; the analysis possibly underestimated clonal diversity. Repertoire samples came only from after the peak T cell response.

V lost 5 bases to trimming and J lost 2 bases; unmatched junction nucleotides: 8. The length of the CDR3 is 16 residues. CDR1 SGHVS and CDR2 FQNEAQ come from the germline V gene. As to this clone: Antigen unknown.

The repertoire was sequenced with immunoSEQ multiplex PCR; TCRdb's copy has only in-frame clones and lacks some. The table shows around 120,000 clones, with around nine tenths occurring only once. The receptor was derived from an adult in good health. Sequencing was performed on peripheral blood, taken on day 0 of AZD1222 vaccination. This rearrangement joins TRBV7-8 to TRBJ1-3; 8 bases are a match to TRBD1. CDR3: CASSTRQGLTGNTIYF. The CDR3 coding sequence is TGTGCCAGCAGCACGCGACAGGGGCTAACTGGAAACACCATATATTTT.